This T cell receptor (beta chain) was obtained from a study of shared clonotypes between healthy human individuals. Study findings and constraints: Clonotype sharing levels among donors were expected to vary with sequencing depth. As a rule, naive subsets had a larger estimated richness than memory subsets.

About this clone: Its cognate antigen is unknown.

The data were produced by immunoSEQ multiplex PCR, yet TCRdb's version contains in-frame clones alone and is incomplete. The table includes some 1.5 million clones, under 99% detected once. The CDR3 has 17 amino acids. V shed 2 bases, J shed 1 base, and the junction held 9 bases outside the gene matches. Germline lookup yields CDR1 SGHAT and CDR2 FQNNGV. Sequencing was carried out using naive CD4+ T cells sorted from blood. Sample subset: CD45RA+ positively selected. This sequence originates from a man aged 25-45 years in good health. J is TRBJ2-3 and V is TRBV11-2, with 7 bases fitting TRBD1. The CDR3 region has the DNA TGTGCCAGCAGCTTACCCGACAGGGAAAGGGGCACAGATACGCAGTATTTT. Its protein product is CASSLPDRERGTDTQYF.